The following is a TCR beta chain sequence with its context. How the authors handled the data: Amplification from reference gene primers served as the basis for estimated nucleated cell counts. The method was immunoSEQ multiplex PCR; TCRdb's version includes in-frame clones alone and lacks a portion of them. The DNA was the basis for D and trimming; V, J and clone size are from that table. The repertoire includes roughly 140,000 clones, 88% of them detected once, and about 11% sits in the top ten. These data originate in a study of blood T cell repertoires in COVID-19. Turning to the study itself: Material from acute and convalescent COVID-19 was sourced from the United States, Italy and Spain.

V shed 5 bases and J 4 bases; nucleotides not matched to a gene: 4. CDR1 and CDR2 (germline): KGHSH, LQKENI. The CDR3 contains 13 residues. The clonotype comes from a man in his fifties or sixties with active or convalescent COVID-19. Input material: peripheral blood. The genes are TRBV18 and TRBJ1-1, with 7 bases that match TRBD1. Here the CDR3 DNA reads TGTGCCAGCTCAAGACAGGGAGGCACTGAAGCTTTCTTT. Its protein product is CASSRQGGTEAFF.